This is a list of T cell receptor beta chains from one sample in a study of long-term antiretroviral therapy in people with HIV. The data were produced by immunoSEQ multiplex PCR, yet TCRdb's version contains in-frame clones alone and is incomplete. The sample contains 19,000 or so clones, around 74% of which appear only once. The material sequenced was unsorted PBMCs, taken at the start of antiretroviral therapy. The source is a man in his thirties or forties with HIV. CDR3s include the opening cysteine and the closing phenylalanine or tryptophan. A D gene is named only where the DNA matches it firmly. A row's size may be missing; if present it is once, few, many or a size class.

j_gene	abundance	d_gene	v_gene	CDR3nt	CDR3aa
TRBJ1-4	-	TRBD1	TRBV28	TGTGCCAGCAGCTCACCGGGACAGGGTAATGAAAAACTGTTTTTT	CASSSPGQGNEKLFF
TRBJ2-7	-	-	TRBV28	TGTGCCAGCAGGCCTGGACACACCTACGAGCAGTACTTC	CASRPGHTYEQYF
TRBJ2-3	-	TRBD2	TRBV27	TGTGCCAGCAGCGGGACTACCACAGATACGCAGTATTTT	CASSGTTTDTQYF
TRBJ2-7	-	-	TRBV4-3	TGCGCCAGCAGCCAAGAAATGGAAGGAAGTAACACCTACGAGCAGTACTTC	CASSQEMEGSNTYEQYF
TRBJ1-2	-	-	TRBV28	TGTGCCAGCATGGCTAACTATGGCTACACCTTC	CASMANYGYTF
TRBJ2-1	-	TRBD1	TRBV29-1	TGCAGCGTTGGGGACAGAGCGTACAATGAGCAGTTCTTC	CSVGDRAYNEQFF
TRBJ2-2	-	TRBD1	TRBV6-6	TGTGCCAGCAGTAACCGACAGGGAGCCACCGGGGAGCTGTTTTTT	CASSNRQGATGELFF
TRBJ1-2	-	-	TRBV27	TGTGCCAGCAGTTTACAACAGAATGCTGGTGGCTACACCTTC	CASSLQQNAGGYTF
TRBJ2-7	-	TRBD1	TRBV27	TGTGCCAGCAGTTTAGTGAGACAGGGTCCCCACGAGCAGTACTTC	CASSLVRQGPHEQYF
TRBJ2-7	-	-	TRBV6-1	TGTGCCAGCAGTGAATACGAACCGCCCTACGAGCAGTACTTC	CASSEYEPPYEQYF
TRBJ2-3	-	-	TRBV7-2	TGTGCCAGCAGCCTTCCCCGAGGGGTACCTCTTGTCACAGATACGCAGTATTTT	CASSLPRGVPLVTDTQYF
TRBJ1-6	few	-	TRBV2	TGTGCCAGCAGGTACAGGGTTGATTCACCCCTCCACTTT	CASRYRVDSPLHF
TRBJ2-3	-	TRBD2	TRBV5-4	TGTGCCAGCAGCCCACGGCGGACTAGCGTCACAGATACGCAGTATTTT	CASSPRRTSVTDTQYF
TRBJ1-3	-	-	TRBV11-2	TGTGCCAGCAGCTTAAACAGCCGAACTGGAAACACCATATATTTT	CASSLNSRTGNTIYF
TRBJ1-1	-	-	TRBV30	TGTGCCTCGGATATGGAGGGCACTGAAGCTTTCTTT	CASDMEGTEAFF
TRBJ2-1	-	-	TRBV30	TGTGCCTGGAGCGGGAGTGGGGGCTACAATGAGCAGTTCTTC	CAWSGSGGYNEQFF
TRBJ1-2	-	-	TRBV5-1	TGCGCCAGCAGCTTACAACCAACTGATAAGACTTTGGGCTACACCTTC	CASSLQPTDKTLGYTF
TRBJ2-5	-	TRBD1	TRBV7-9	TGTGCCACCGTTTACCCCCGGACAGGGGATTGGTACCAAGAGACCCAGTACTTC	CATVYPRTGDWYQETQYF
TRBJ2-3	few	TRBD1	TRBV23-1	TGCGCCAGCAGTCAAGACAGGGGAAAAAGCACAGATACGCAGTATTTT	CASSQDRGKSTDTQYF
TRBJ2-1	-	-	TRBV18	TGTGCCAGCTCACTCGAGAGTTACAATGAGCAGTTCTTC	CASSLESYNEQFF
TRBJ1-5	few	TRBD1	TRBV28	TGTGCCAGCAGCCCTGGACAGGGCTCGGCCCAGCATTTT	CASSPGQGSAQHF
TRBJ2-3	-	TRBD2	TRBV5-5	TGTGCCAGCAGCTTGGGCCCTAGCGGGAGGTTTAATACGCAGTATTTT	CASSLGPSGRFNTQYF
TRBJ1-5	few	-	TRBV6-1	TGTGCCAGCAGTGAAACTTCCGATCAGCCCCAGCATTTT	CASSETSDQPQHF
TRBJ2-4	medium-sized	TRBD2	TRBV18	TGTGCCAGCTCCCGAACTAGCGGGAGGGCCTTAATGAACATTCAGTACTTC	CASSRTSGRALMNIQYF
TRBJ2-1	-	-	TRBV19	TGTGCCAGTAGTATAGCTCCGGGATTAGTTTTTGATGAGCAGTTCTTC	CASSIAPGLVFDEQFF
TRBJ1-2	-	-	TRBV6-1	TGTGCCAGCACCAAATGGGGGACCAACTATGGCTACACCTTC	CASTKWGTNYGYTF
TRBJ1-5	-	-	TRBV2	TGTGCCAGCAGGGTTGCAGGAAATCAGCCCCAGCATTTT	CASRVAGNQPQHF
TRBJ1-5	-	TRBD1	TRBV27	TGTGCCAGCAGCCCCTCCTCAGGGGGCGTTCAGCCCCAGCATTTT	CASSPSSGGVQPQHF
TRBJ1-2	-	-	TRBV4-3	TGCGCCAGCAGCCAAGAAGCCAGAAACTATGGCTACACCTTC	CASSQEARNYGYTF
TRBJ2-7	few	TRBD2	TRBV7-2	TGTGCCAGCAGCTTAATGCGGGAGGGCCTTTTAAGACACGGCTACGAGCAGTACTTC	CASSLMREGLLRHGYEQYF
TRBJ1-2	once	-	TRBV29-1	TGCAGCGTTGAAGACCCCGGGGGAGCCAGGGGCTACACCTTC	CSVEDPGGARGYTF
TRBJ1-2	-	TRBD1	TRBV9	TGTGCCAGCAGCGTAGAGAGACAGGGAGCTAACTATGGCTACACCTTC	CASSVERQGANYGYTF
TRBJ2-7	-	-	TRBV4-2	TGTGCCAGCAGCCAAGATCCGGATCGAGCAGCCTACGAGCAGTACTTC	CASSQDPDRAAYEQYF
TRBJ2-5	-	-	TRBV5-1	TGCGCCAGCAGCTTGGATTGGGAGACCCAGTACTTC	CASSLDWETQYF
TRBJ2-5	-	-	TRBV27	TGTGCCAGCAGTTCGGGAGTCCTGGGAGAGACCCAGTACTTC	CASSSGVLGETQYF
TRBJ2-7	-	-	TRBV6-5	TGTGCCAGCAGTTTGAGGCAGACCTACGAGCAGTACTTC	CASSLRQTYEQYF
TRBJ1-5	-	-	TRBV28	TGTGCCAGCAGTTTAAGCAGGATGCAGCCCCAGCATTTT	CASSLSRMQPQHF
TRBJ2-1	-	-	TRBV29-1	TGCAGCGTTAACGAGGGGATCTCCTACAATGAGCAGTTCTTC	CSVNEGISYNEQFF
TRBJ1-1	-	TRBD1	TRBV7-9	TGTGCCAGCAGCTTCGGGACAGGATTGAACACTGAAGCTTTCTTT	CASSFGTGLNTEAFF
TRBJ2-1	-	-	TRBV20-1	TGCAGTGCTACCGAACTCAATGAGCAGTTCTTC	CSATELNEQFF
TRBJ2-2	medium-sized	TRBD2	TRBV19	TGTGCCAGTCGATCTAGCGGCGCGGGGGAGCTGTTTTTT	CASRSSGAGELFF
TRBJ1-5	large	-	TRBV18	TGTGCCAGCTCCCTTGGAGGAATAAAGGTGGGCAATCAGCCCCAGCATTTT	CASSLGGIKVGNQPQHF
TRBJ2-7	-	-	TRBV7-2	TGTGCCAGCAGCTCACGGGACCGCTACGAGCAGTACTTC	CASSSRDRYEQYF
TRBJ2-7	-	-	TRBV5-6	TGTGCCAGCATAGAGATCGGGGGCGAGCAGTACTTC	CASIEIGGEQYF
TRBJ2-7	-	-	TRBV27	TGTGCCAGCAGTTTAACCCCCCGGGATCTTTACGAGCAGTACTTC	CASSLTPRDLYEQYF
TRBJ2-7	-	TRBD2	TRBV7-9	TGTGCCAGCAGCTTAGGGGAGACTAGCGGGGGATTATGGCAGTACTTC	CASSLGETSGGLWQYF
TRBJ2-2	-	TRBD2	TRBV7-2	TGTGCCAGCAGCTTGGCTTTCGTTGGACTAGGGAGCACCGGGGAGCTGTTTTTT	CASSLAFVGLGSTGELFF
TRBJ2-7	-	-	TRBV10-3	TGTGCCATCAGTGAGTCGCTGGCAAACTACGAGCAGTACTTC	CAISESLANYEQYF
TRBJ1-1	-	TRBD1	TRBV28	TGTGCCAGCAGTCTGACAGGGGGGATCACTGAAGCTTTCTTT	CASSLTGGITEAFF
TRBJ2-6	-	-	TRBV5-1	TGCGCCAGCAGCTTACAGGTCTCTGGGGCCAACGTCCTGACTTTC	CASSLQVSGANVLTF
TRBJ2-1	-	TRBD2	TRBV4-3	TGCGCCAGCAGCCATACTATAGGACTAGCTATCCACAATGAGCAGTTCTTC	CASSHTIGLAIHNEQFF
TRBJ1-6	few	-	TRBV30	TGTGCCTGGAGTGTACGGGGTTCCTATAATTCACCCCTCCACTTT	CAWSVRGSYNSPLHF
TRBJ1-5	-	-	TRBV19	TGTGCCAGTAGTGTGGGCGGGCCCAATCAGCCCCAGCATTTT	CASSVGGPNQPQHF
TRBJ2-7	few	-	TRBV7-9	TGTGCCAGCAGCTTATCGTCCTACGAGCAGTACTTC	CASSLSSYEQYF
TRBJ2-7	-	-	TRBV6-5	TGTGCCAGCAGTCTCACTGGCTACGAGCAGTACTTC	CASSLTGYEQYF
TRBJ2-7	-	-	TRBV30	TGTGCCTGGAGTGGGACAGTCGTGTCCGAGCAGTACTTC	CAWSGTVVSEQYF
TRBJ2-3	-	-	TRBV4-1	TGCGCCAGCAGCCATACAAGTGGGCCCCCCACAGATACGCAGTATTTT	CASSHTSGPPTDTQYF
TRBJ1-2	-	-	TRBV5-5	TGTGCCAGCAGCTTGGGGGTCCATGGCTACACCTTC	CASSLGVHGYTF